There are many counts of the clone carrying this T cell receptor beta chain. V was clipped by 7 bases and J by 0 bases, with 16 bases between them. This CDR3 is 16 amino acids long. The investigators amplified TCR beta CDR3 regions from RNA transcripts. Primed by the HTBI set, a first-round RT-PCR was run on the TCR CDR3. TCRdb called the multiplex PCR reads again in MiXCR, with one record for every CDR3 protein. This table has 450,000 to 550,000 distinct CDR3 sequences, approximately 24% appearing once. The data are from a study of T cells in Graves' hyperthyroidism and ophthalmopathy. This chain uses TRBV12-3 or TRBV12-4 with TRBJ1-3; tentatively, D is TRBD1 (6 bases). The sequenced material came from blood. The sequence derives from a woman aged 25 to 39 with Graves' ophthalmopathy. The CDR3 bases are TGTGCCAGCAACACCAGGGGAAGTCTCTCTGGAAACACCATATATTTT. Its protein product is CASNTRGSLSGNTIYF.